The TCR beta chain described here comes from a study of CD8+ T cells in alopecia areata. Study results and caveats: Higher clonality than in normal scalp was seen in lesional scalp, especially alopecia totalis/universalis. Scalp samples also yield sequences of resident alphabeta T cells from normal skin.

Germline-derived CDR1 and CDR2 are GTSNPN and SVGIG (reference sequence). The CDR3 sequence is 13 residues long. V gave up 0 bases and J gave up 6 bases, with 9 bases separating them. This clone was counted between two and nine times. The antigen is not known. Sequencing relied on a cDNA template that was reverse transcribed from extracted RNA. Produced via immunoSEQ multiplex PCR; TCRdb's table is partial and in-frame only. In the table there are roughly 97,000 clones, 35% to 45% of which are singletons. Punch biopsies of lesional scalp, plus peripheral blood, were taken from alopecia areata patients.

The receptor was isolated from a human donor with alopecia areata. The sequenced sample was CD4+ T cells sorted from blood. The V call is TRBV30, the J call TRBJ1-5; D may be TRBD1 (5 bases). The CDR3, as DNA: TGTGCCTGGAGTGTGTCAGGGTTTCAGCCCCAGCATTTT. This gives the protein CAWSVSGFQPQHF.